These 18 T cell receptor beta chains were sequenced from one sample in a study of T-cell reconstitution after alpha-beta-depleted transplantation in children. Molecular barcoding with unique molecular identifiers was used for the TCRbeta library. TCRdb ran MiXCR on the PCR reads and lists one entry per CDR3 protein. The table lists 800,000 to 1,000,000 distinct CDR3 sequences, about 26% of them singletons. This material consisted of PBMCs, mostly from graft donor cells, taken 360 days after TCRalphabeta/CD19-depleted stem cell transplant. These receptors all stem from a boy younger than two who had a stem cell transplant for SCID, so the T cells may come from the graft donor.

CDR3 coding DNA: TGTGCCAGCAGTGGATCGACAGCCTACACTGAAGCTTTCTTT. Protein product: CASSGSTAYTEAFF. The V gene is TRBV12-3 or TRBV12-4, the J gene TRBJ1-1, with a weak D call TRBD1 (5 bases). The CDR3 has 14 amino acids. Trimming cost V 5 bases and J 3 bases, with 13 bases left between them.

This clonotype showed up just a few times. The CDR3 here is CAIRPGSSTGELFF. In DNA, the CDR3 is TGTGCCATCAGACCAGGGAGTTCCACCGGGGAGCTGTTTTTT. The chain is built from TRBV10-3 and TRBJ2-2; D tentatively fits TRBD1 or TRBD2 (5 bases each). This CDR3 contains 14 residues. Germline CDR1 and CDR2: ENHRY and SYGVKD. The ends were cut back, 6 bases at V and 4 bases at J, with 12 bases in the middle.

CDR3 in DNA: TGTGCCAGCAGGCCGACTGTCGGGCAGGCAATGAACACTGAAGCTTTCTTT. Translated: CASRPTVGQAMNTEAFF. The chain is built from TRBV6-1 and TRBJ1-1; D uncertain. With 6 bases removed from V and 0 bases from J, the gap between germline ends came to 20 bases. Germline loops: CDR1 MNHNS, CDR2 SASEGT. The CDR3 is made up of 17 amino acids.

This clonotype came up a few times. DNA for the CDR3: TGTGCCAGCAGCGGGCCAAATGAAAAACTGTTTTTT. It codes for CASSGPNEKLFF. The chain joins TRBV5-4 to TRBJ1-4; D unclear. CDR1 is SGHNT, CDR2 YYREEE, per germline (reference sequence). The CDR3 totals 12 residues. Deletions cut 4 bases from V and 5 bases from J, with 6 bases between.

The J gene is TRBJ2-7, the V gene TRBV6-2 or TRBV6-3; TRBD1 aligns across 8 bases. Germline V gene data show CDR1 as MNHEY and CDR2 as SVGEGT. J was trimmed by 2 bases and V by 6 bases; bases with no gene match: 18. The CDR3 contains 18 residues. CDR3 DNA sequence: TGTGCCAGCAGATCCCTCCTGAGGTTACAGGGGGTGCCCTACGAGCAGTACTTC. This codes for CASRSLLRLQGVPYEQYF.

This clonotype was observed a handful of times. The CDR3 spells CATSRPTTGYGYTF. Written as DNA, the CDR3 is TGTGCCACCAGCAGACCGACAACTGGCTATGGCTACACCTTC. This chain links TRBV15 with TRBJ1-2; D call uncertain. V was cut by 2 bases and J by 4 bases, with 11 bases left in between. Germline CDR1 is LNHNV and CDR2 is YYDKDF (reference sequence). The CDR3 extends over 14 amino acids.

The chain carries TRBV6-1 and TRBJ2-1; unclear D gene. The germline CDR1 and CDR2 sequences are MNHNS and SASEGT. CDR3 length: 14 residues. V was trimmed by 2 bases and J by 7 bases, leaving 12 bases between them. CDR3: CASSEWAGRNEQFF. The CDR3 DNA is TGTGCCAGCAGTGAATGGGCCGGTCGGAATGAGCAGTTCTTC.

This clonotype occurred a few times. The V gene is TRBV12-3 or TRBV12-4, the J gene TRBJ2-2, with D perhaps TRBD2 (6 bases). Between the trimmed V and J ends, which lost 4 bases and 0 bases, there was a span of 18 bases. This CDR3 has 18 amino acids. CDR3 bases: TGTGCCAGCAGTTCCCCTAGCGCCCCCAATCCGAACACCGGGGAGCTGTTTTTT. Protein sequence: CASSSPSAPNPNTGELFF.

This chain connects TRBV12-3 or TRBV12-4 to TRBJ2-3; TRBD1 matches at 9 bases. There are 15 residues in the CDR3. With V trimmed by 6 bases and J by 10 bases, 14 bases remained unmatched. CDR3 bases: TGTGCCAGCAGCCTCCGGGACAGGGTAGGGGATGCGCAGTATTTT. Its protein product is CASSLRDRVGDAQYF.

V is TRBV12-3 or TRBV12-4 and J is TRBJ1-6, with D unclear. Trimming took off 3 bases at V and 10 bases at J, with 13 bases between the two ends. This CDR3 region has 14 residues. The CDR3 DNA reads TGTGCCAGCAGTTTGGGCCGAACGGCCTCACCCCTCCACTTT. It specifies CASSLGRTASPLHF.

J is TRBJ2-2 and V is TRBV27; maybe TRBD1 (5 bases). Trimming left V 2 bases short and J 4 bases short, with 11 bases between. CDR1 and CDR2 from the germline V gene are MNHEY and SMNVEV (reference sequence). The CDR3 extends over 15 amino acids. The CDR3: CASSLQGSGTGELFF. CDR3 bases: TGTGCCAGCAGTTTACAGGGATCGGGCACCGGGGAGCTGTTTTTT.

This clonotype was picked up a small number of times. The V call is TRBV4-2, the J call TRBJ2-7, with TRBD1 matching over 9 bases. The CDR3 covers 15 residues. Germline assignment: CDR1 LGHNA and CDR2 YNFKEQ. V gave up 3 bases and J gave up 9 bases; unmatched junction bases: 12. CDR3 loop: CASSQPGQGRFGQYF. CDR3 nucleotides: TGTGCCAGCAGCCAGCCGGGACAGGGCCGTTTTGGGCAGTACTTC.

This clonotype was picked up a small number of times. The chain links TRBV4-1 to TRBJ2-3; the match to TRBD1 covers 7 bases. The CDR3 length is 15 residues. J was trimmed by 3 bases and V by 0 bases; bases with no gene match: 3. The germline CDR1 and CDR2 sequences are MGHRA and YSYEKL. CDR3 region: CASSQDTGVTDTQYF. CDR3 DNA sequence: TGCGCCAGCAGCCAAGACACAGGGGTAACAGATACGCAGTATTTT.

This clonotype was counted between two and nine times. The chain uses TRBV28 and TRBJ1-5, with D maybe TRBD1 (6 bases). V was shortened by 6 bases and J by 6 bases, with 12 bases between the two germline ends. CDR1 and CDR2 (germline): MDHEN, SYDVKM. The CDR3 is made up of 13 amino acids. The CDR3 loop is CASRQGAGQPQHF. The DNA for the CDR3 is TGTGCCAGCAGACAGGGTGCGGGTCAGCCCCAGCATTTT.

The chain has TRBV12-3 or TRBV12-4 and TRBJ1-2; D may be TRBD1 (6 bases). This CDR3 spans 15 amino acids. Trimming shortened V by 1 base and J by 4 bases, and 13 bases separated the two germline ends. The CDR3 loop reads CASSLGGEGGYGYTF. The CDR3 nucleotides read TGTGCCAGCAGTTTAGGAGGGGAGGGGGGCTATGGCTACACCTTC.

V gene TRBV29-1 combines with J gene TRBJ1-1; D uncertain. With 7 bases removed from V and 5 bases from J, the gap between germline ends came to 14 bases. The CDR3 covers 12 residues. Germline lookup yields CDR1 SQVTM and CDR2 ANQGSEA. This CDR3 reads CSAKGAGTEAFF. DNA for the CDR3: TGCAGCGCCAAAGGAGCGGGGACTGAAGCTTTCTTT.

There are many counts of this clonotype. The CDR3 sequence: CATSGPLGTNEKLFF. In DNA form, the CDR3 reads TGTGCCACCTCCGGACCTCTGGGCACTAATGAAAAACTGTTTTTT. The rearrangement joins TRBV2 to TRBJ1-4; D gene ambiguous. The CDR3 runs to 15 residues. V lost 10 bases and J lost 2, with 17 bases in between. Germline CDR1 SNHLY, CDR2 FYNNEI. Drawing the rest from reference TRBV2 and TRBJ1-4, the complete variable domain is EPEVTQTPSHQVTQMGQEVILRCVPISNHLYFYWYRQILGQKVEFLVSFYNNEISEKSEIFDDQFSVERPDGSNFTLKIRSTKLEDSAMYFCATSGPLGTNEKLFFGSGTQLSVL.

Of note for this clonotype: Compared with germline, one end of the junction differs, possibly owing to a read error. The chain joins TRBV12-3 or TRBV12-4 to TRBJ2-5, with 15 bases that match TRBD2. This CDR3 has 18 residues. In DNA form, the CDR3 reads TGTGCCAGCAGTCGTACCGGGACTAGCGGGGGGCCCCAAGGGACCCAGTACTTC. The encoded protein is CASSRTGTSGGPQGTQYF.